This is a list of T cell receptor beta chains from one sample in a study of CXCR3-negative and CXCR3-positive naive CD8 T cells. With the 5' RACE reads reprocessed, TCRdb shows one record per CDR3 protein and no DNA. This table lists about 22,000 distinct CDR3 sequences. Input material: memory CD8+ T cells from blood. The receptors come from a human donor in good health. Some clones in this sample may be carry-over from other donors' samples. Both conserved end residues are part of each CDR3. Each record gives: clone size, J gene, V gene, CDR3 protein. Clone size is shown for a subset of rows, as once, few, many or a class of expanded clone.

.,TRBJ2-2,TRBV6-2/TRBV6-3,CASSYLGQGDTGELFF
.,TRBJ1-2,TRBV4-1,CASSQGFGQYGYTF
.,TRBJ2-7,TRBV7-9,CASSSSAGGNEQYF
.,TRBJ2-3,TRBV7-3,CASSFIRTDTQYF
.,TRBJ2-1,TRBV10-2,CASSDMQSGERLDEQFF
.,TRBJ2-3,TRBV29-1,CSVERDRGLADTQYF
medium-sized,TRBJ1-1,TRBV25-1,CASSEYGGTGTEAFF
.,TRBJ2-7,TRBV7-3,CASSSGLADSYEQYF
.,TRBJ2-5,TRBV7-6,CASSSESRYQETQYF
.,TRBJ2-7,TRBV7-9,CASSRSLVGDYEQYF
.,TRBJ2-1,TRBV29-1,CSALVSVSSYNEQFF
.,TRBJ2-7,TRBV28,CASRNRGENEQYF
.,TRBJ2-2,TRBV25-1,CASLGSTGELFF